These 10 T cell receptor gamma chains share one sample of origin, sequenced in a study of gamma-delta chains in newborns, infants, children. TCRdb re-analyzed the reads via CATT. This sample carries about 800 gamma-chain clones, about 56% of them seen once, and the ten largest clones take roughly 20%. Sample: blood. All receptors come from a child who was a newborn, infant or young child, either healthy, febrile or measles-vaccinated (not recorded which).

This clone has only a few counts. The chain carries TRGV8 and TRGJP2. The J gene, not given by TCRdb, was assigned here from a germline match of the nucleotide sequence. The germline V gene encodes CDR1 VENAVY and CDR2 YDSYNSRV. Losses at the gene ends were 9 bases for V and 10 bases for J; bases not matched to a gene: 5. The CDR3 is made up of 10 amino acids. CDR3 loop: CATGSWIKTF. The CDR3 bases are TGTGCCACCGGGAGTTGGATCAAGACGTTT.

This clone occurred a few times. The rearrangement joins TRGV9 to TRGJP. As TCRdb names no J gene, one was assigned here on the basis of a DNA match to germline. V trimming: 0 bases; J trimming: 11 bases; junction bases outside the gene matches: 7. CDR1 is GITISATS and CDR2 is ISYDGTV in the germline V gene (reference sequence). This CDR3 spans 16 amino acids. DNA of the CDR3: TGTGCCTTGTGGGAGGTGCACGGAATGGGCAAAAAAATCAAGGTATTT. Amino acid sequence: CALWEVHGMGKKIKVF.

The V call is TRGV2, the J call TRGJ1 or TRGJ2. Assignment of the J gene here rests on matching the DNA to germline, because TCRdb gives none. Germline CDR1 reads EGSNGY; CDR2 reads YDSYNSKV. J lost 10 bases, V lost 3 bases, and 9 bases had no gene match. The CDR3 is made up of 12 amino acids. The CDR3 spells CATWDPESKKLF. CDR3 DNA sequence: TGTGCCACCTGGGACCCGGAATCGAAGAAACTCTTT.

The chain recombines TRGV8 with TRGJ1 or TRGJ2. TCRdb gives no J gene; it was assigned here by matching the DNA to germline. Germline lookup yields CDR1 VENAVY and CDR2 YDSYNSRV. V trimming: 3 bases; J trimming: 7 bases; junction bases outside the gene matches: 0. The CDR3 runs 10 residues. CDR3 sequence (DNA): TGTGCCACCTGGGATTATAAGAAACTCTTT. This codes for CATWDYKKLF.

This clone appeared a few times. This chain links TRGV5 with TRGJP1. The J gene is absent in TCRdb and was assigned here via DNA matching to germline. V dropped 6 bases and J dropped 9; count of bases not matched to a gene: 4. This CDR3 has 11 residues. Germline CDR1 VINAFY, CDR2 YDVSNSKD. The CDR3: CATWTSWFKIF. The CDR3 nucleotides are TGTGCCACCTGGACAAGTTGGTTCAAGATATTT.

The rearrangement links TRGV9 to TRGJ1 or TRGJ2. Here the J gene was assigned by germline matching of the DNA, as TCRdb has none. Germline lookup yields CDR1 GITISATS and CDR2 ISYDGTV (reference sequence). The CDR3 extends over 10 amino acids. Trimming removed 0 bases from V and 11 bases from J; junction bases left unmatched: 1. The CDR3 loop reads CALWEVQKLF. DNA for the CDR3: TGTGCCTTGTGGGAGGTGCAGAAACTCTTT.

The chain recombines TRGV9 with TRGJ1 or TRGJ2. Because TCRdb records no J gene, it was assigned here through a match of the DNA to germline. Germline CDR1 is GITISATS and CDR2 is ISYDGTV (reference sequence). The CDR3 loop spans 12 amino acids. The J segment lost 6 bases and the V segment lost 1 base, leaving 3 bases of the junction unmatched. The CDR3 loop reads CALWEVCYKKLF. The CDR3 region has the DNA TGTGCCTTGTGGGAGGTCTGTTATAAGAAACTCTTT.

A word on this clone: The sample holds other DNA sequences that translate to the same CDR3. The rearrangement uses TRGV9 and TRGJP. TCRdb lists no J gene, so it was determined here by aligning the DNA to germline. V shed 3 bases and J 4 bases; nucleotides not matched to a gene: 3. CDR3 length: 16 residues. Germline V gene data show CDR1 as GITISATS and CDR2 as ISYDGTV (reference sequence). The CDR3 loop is CALWEPQELGKKIKVF. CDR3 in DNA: TGTGCCTTGTGGGAGCCCCAAGAGTTGGGCAAAAAAATCAAGGTATTT.

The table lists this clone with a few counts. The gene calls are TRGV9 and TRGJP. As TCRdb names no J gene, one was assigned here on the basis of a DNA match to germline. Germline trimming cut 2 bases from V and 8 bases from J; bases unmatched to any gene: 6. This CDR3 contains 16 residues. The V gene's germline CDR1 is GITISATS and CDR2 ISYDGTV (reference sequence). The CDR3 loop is CALWEAIKLGKKIKVF. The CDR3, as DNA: TGTGCCTTGTGGGAGGCCATTAAGTTGGGCAAAAAAATCAAGGTATTT.

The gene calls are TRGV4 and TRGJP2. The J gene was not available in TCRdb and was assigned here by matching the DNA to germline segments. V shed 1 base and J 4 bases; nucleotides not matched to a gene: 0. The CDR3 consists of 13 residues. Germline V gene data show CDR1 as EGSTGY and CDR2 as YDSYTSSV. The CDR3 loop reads CATWDGSDWIKTF. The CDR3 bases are TGTGCCACCTGGGATGGTAGTGATTGGATCAAGACGTTT.